This TCR beta chain was profiled in a study of CD4 T cells in relation to SARS-CoV-2 and coronaviruses. Overall study findings and caveats: The cross-reactivity analysis covered only spike protein, not other viral proteins. The assay detects memory recall responses, not culture-primed primary responses.

Libraries were prepared by immunoSEQ multiplex PCR; TCRdb keeps only in-frame clonotypes and omits some of them. The data contain some 70,000 clones, 80% to 95% of them singletons. Germline lookup yields CDR1 SGHRS and CDR2 YFSETQ. Trimming left V 5 bases short and J 2 bases short, with 12 bases between. The CDR3 sequence is 14 residues long. CD4+ T cells from unexposed donors were obtained before the COVID-19 pandemic (2011-2018). Naive and memory CD4+ T cells were separated from cryopreserved PBMCs. In regard to this clone: Its cognate antigen is unknown.

The rearrangement uses TRBV5-1 and TRBJ2-3; maybe TRBD1 (5 bases). The TCR comes from a human donor in good health. Input material: naive CD4+ T cells from PBMCs. The subset denotes: naive CD4+ T cells isolated by negative enrichment. The CDR3 spells CASRTGQTTDTQYF. CDR3 in DNA: TGCGCCAGCAGAACCGGACAAACCACAGATACGCAGTATTTT.